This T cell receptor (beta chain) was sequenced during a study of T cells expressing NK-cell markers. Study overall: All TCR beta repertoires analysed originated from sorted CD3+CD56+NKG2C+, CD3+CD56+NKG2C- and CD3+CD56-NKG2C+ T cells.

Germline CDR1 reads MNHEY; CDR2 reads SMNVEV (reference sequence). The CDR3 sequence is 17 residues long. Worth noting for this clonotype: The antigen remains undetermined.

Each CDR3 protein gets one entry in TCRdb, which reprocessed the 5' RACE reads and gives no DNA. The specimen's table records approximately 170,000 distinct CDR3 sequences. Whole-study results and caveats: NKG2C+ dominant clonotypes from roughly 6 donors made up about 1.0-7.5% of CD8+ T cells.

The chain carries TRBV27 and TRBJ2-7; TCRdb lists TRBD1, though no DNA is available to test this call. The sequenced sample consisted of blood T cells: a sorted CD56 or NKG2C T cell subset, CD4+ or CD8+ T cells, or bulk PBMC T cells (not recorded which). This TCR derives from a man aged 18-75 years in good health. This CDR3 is CASSLSRLSGQGYEQYF.